One TCR beta chain is described in this entry. As yet, its antigen is unknown. The data originate from a study of T-cell reconstitution after alpha-beta-depleted transplantation in children. General study points: At around two months after transplant, the alpha-beta T cells were reportedly derived from several hundred expanded clones that came from non-depleted graft cells. T cells produced anew were the main source of T-cell counts and diversity one year after transplant. In some patients, recipient T cells and intrathymic progenitors surviving conditioning explained high day-60 diversity.

Preparation of the TCRbeta library used unique molecular identifiers. TCRdb used MiXCR to reprocess the PCR reads, holding one entry per CDR3 protein. Counted here are nearly 350,000 distinct CDR3 sequences, roughly 16% occurring once; the ten biggest clones make up about 41%. V was cut by 0 bases and J by 7 bases, with 13 bases left in between. Germline lookup yields CDR1 LGHNA and CDR2 YSLEER. CDR3 size: 15 residues. V gene TRBV4-3 combines with J gene TRBJ2-1; D not certain. This receptor was identified in a male patient under 10 years old who had a stem cell transplant for acute lymphoblastic leukemia, so the T cells may come from the graft donor. Source: PBMCs, mostly from graft donor cells, taken 360 days after TCRalphabeta/CD19-depleted stem cell transplant. The DNA for the CDR3 is TGCGCCAGCAGCCAAGATCGGGCTAGTAGAAATGAGCAGTTCTTC. Amino acid sequence: CASSQDRASRNEQFF.